A single T cell receptor beta chain is shown here with its context. Its specificity is not known. Other DNA variants within this sample encode the same CDR3. CDR1 and CDR2 (germline): MNHEY, SVGAGI. The CDR3 has 13 amino acids. The V gene lost 0 bases and the J gene lost 1 base, with 3 bases spanning the gap. The sample belongs to a study of siplizumab effects on memory and regulatory T cells. Whole-study results and caveats: Sequences that were alloreactive and traceable to unstimulated CD4+ memory cells were significantly reduced by siplizumab.

Some clones are missing from TCRdb's copy, which holds only in-frame ones; the method was immunoSEQ multiplex PCR. The sample holds about 100,000 clones, 85% to 95% seen once. This sequence was found in a human donor in good health. This chain links TRBV6-5 with TRBJ1-1, with D unresolved. Sequences were obtained from non-Treg CD4+ T cells sorted from blood. The CDR3 here is CASSYSRNTEAFF. The CDR3 nucleotides read TGTGCCAGCAGTTACTCGAGGAACACTGAAGCTTTCTTT.